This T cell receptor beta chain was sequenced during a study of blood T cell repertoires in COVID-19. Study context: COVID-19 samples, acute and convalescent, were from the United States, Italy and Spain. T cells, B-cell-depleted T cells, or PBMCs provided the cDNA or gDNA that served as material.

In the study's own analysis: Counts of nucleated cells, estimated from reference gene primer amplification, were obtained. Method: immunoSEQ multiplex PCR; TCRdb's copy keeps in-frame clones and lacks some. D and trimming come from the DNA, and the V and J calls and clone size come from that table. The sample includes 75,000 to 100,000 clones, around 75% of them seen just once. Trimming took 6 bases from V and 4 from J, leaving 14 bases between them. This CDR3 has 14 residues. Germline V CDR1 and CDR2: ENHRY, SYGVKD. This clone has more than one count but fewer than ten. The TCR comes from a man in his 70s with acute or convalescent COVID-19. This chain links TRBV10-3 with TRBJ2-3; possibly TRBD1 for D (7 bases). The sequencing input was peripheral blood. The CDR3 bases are TGTGCCATCAGCGCCAGGGGGGAGGCAGATACGCAGTATTTT. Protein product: CAISARGEADTQYF.